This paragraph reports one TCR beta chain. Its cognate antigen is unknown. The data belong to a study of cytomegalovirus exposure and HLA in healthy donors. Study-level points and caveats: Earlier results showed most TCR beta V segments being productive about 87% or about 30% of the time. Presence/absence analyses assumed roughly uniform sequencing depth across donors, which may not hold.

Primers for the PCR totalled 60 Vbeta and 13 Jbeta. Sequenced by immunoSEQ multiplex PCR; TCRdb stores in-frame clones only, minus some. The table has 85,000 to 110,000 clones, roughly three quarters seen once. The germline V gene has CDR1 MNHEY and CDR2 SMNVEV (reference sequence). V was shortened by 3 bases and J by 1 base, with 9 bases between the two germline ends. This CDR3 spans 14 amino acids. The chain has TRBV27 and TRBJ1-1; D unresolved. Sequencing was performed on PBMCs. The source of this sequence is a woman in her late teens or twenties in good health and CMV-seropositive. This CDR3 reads CASSFAQWNTEAFF. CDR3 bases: TGTGCCAGCAGTTTTGCTCAGTGGAACACTGAAGCTTTCTTT.